This T cell receptor beta chain derives from a study of T cell repertoires in cytomegalovirus infection. Study overall: The study used recently identified HLA-C-restricted and well-studied HLA-B-restricted CMV epitopes. Matching HLA type, along with CMV infection, was indicated by public TCR beta signatures. Notes on the study in general: Using cumulative public TCR beta family frequency, the authors identified those who carried CMV together with the relevant HLA. Within the response measured ex vivo, HLA-C-restricted CMV-specific TCR beta clonotypes were dominant.

Turning to this clonotype: The antigen is unknown.

From the reads, TCRdb called clonotypes with MiXCR, one entry per CDR3 protein. The repertoire holds just under 500,000 distinct CDR3 sequences, with about 33% as singletons. Sequenced material: cultured PBMCs, taken from culture after CMV antigen stimulation. This receptor was taken from a human donor in good health (CMV status not recorded). Some clones in this sample may be carry-over from other donors' samples.

The CDR3 reads CATRRGTGIYNEQFF. DNA of the CDR3: TGTGCCACCAGGCGCGGGACAGGGATATACAATGAGCAGTTCTTC. The rearrangement joins TRBV24-1 to TRBJ2-1; TRBD1 matches at 9 bases. Germline V lookup: CDR1 KGHDR, CDR2 SFDVKD. The CDR3 is made up of 15 amino acids. Trimming took 7 bases from V and 4 from J; bases not matched to a gene: 7.